The source of this T cell receptor (beta chain) is a study of T cells in Graves' hyperthyroidism and ophthalmopathy. TCR beta CDR3 regions were amplified from RNA transcripts. Carried out on the TCR CDR3, a first-round RT-PCR used the HTBI primer set. TCRdb used MiXCR to reprocess the multiplex PCR reads, holding one entry per CDR3 protein. The data hold some 350,000 distinct CDR3 sequences, with about 15% observed a single time. Whole-study results and caveats: For ophthalmopathy, model prediction preceded onset by a median about six months.

With 7 bases removed from V and 6 bases from J, the gap between germline ends came to 22 bases. CDR3 size: 16 residues. Ten or more counts support this clonotype. What it recognizes is unknown. Input material: blood. This receptor was taken from an older woman with Graves' ophthalmopathy. The chain uses TRBV12-3 or TRBV12-4 and TRBJ2-1; TRBD1 might be the D (5 bases). In DNA, the CDR3 is TGTGCCAGCACCAAGGGGCTACAACTGGGCCGCAATGAGCAGTTCTTC. This encodes CASTKGLQLGRNEQFF.